A single T cell receptor (beta chain) is shown here with its context. Its matching antigen is unknown. The data were taken from a study of OX40 agonist ivuxolimab in advanced cancers. Excluded were patients having autoimmune disease history or systemic immunosuppression. The ends were cut back, 4 bases at V and 4 bases at J, with 12 bases in the middle. Germline lookup yields CDR1 SGHNT and CDR2 YENEEA. This CDR3 spans 14 amino acids. Findings of the study overall: Among the lowest levels of clonal expansion were found in partial responders at 0.1-3.0 mg/kg. Clonal expansion from baseline to week 6 occurred in both CD4+ and CD8+ T cells.

Assay: immunoSEQ multiplex PCR; the TCRdb copy retains only in-frame clones and omits some. Of more than 80,000 clones listed, 93% were seen once; the top ten hold about 0.27%. The V call is TRBV11-3, the J call TRBJ2-3; TRBD1 or TRBD2 may be the D gene (5 bases each). The sample consisted of CD4+ or CD8+ T cells sorted from blood, taken in a trial of the OX40 agonist ivuxolimab. The TCR sequence derives from an adult with an advanced solid tumor such as melanoma, head and neck, liver or kidney cancer. The CDR3: CASSSRDGSDTQYF. CDR3 DNA sequence: TGTGCCAGCAGCTCCCGGGACGGATCAGATACGCAGTATTTT.